This passage covers 6 T cell receptor beta chains from one sample sequenced in a study of blood T cell repertoires in COVID-19. Assay used: immunoSEQ multiplex PCR; TCRdb lists only in-frame clones, some missing. Among 330,000 or so clones, 80% to 90% were seen once, and the ten largest hold 5%. Input material: PBMCs or T cells enriched from blood (not recorded which). The receptor set was obtained from a man aged 30-40 years who had recovered from COVID-19.

CDR3 DNA: TGTGCCAGTGGGTTGAGGGAATATGGCTACACCTTC. Translated, it gives CASGLREYGYTF. The chain joins TRBV19 to TRBJ1-2; D is undetermined. Germline assignment: CDR1 LNHDA and CDR2 SQIVND (reference sequence). V dropped 8 bases and J dropped 5 bases, with 12 bases sitting between them. The CDR3 covers 12 residues.

This chain links TRBV27 with TRBJ1-1; no definite D call. CDR1 is MNHEY and CDR2 is SMNVEV in the germline V gene (reference sequence). This CDR3 contains 14 residues. Trimming shortened V by 2 bases and J by 5 bases, and 12 bases separated the two germline ends. The CDR3 region has the DNA TGTGCCAGCAGTTTAGAACGGGTGGGTACTGAAGCTTTCTTT. It translates to CASSLERVGTEAFF.

CDR3 DNA sequence: TGTGCCAGCAGGCTAACGACAGGGGGCGCCTACAATGAGCAGTTCTTC. Amino acids: CASRLTTGGAYNEQFF. The rearrangement links TRBV28 to TRBJ2-1, with TRBD1 identical over 10 bases. The CDR3 is made up of 16 amino acids. Germline V CDR1 and CDR2: MDHEN, SYDVKM. Unmatched junction bases numbered 7, after V lost 6 bases and J lost 2 bases.

The chain combines TRBV5-1 with TRBJ1-1; D is ambiguous. The CDR3 length is 11 residues. Per germline, CDR1 SGHRS and CDR2 YFSETQ. V dropped 4 bases and J dropped 3 bases, with 4 bases sitting between them. The DNA for the CDR3 is TGCGCCAGCAGCCTAGACACTGAAGCTTTCTTT. This translates into CASSLDTEAFF.

This CDR3 reads CASSMGYSYEQYF. The CDR3 coding sequence is TGTGCCAGTAGTATGGGCTACTCCTACGAGCAGTACTTC. J is TRBJ2-7 and V is TRBV19; D call uncertain. Germline V lookup: CDR1 LNHDA, CDR2 SQIVND (reference sequence). The ends were cut back, 3 bases at V and 0 bases at J, with 6 bases in the middle. There are 13 residues in the CDR3.

V usage is TRBV30 and J usage is TRBJ2-4; 9 nucleotides agree with TRBD1. Trimming took 2 bases from V and 7 from J; bases not matched to a gene: 12. Germline V gene data show CDR1 as GTSNPN and CDR2 as SVGIG (reference sequence). This CDR3 has 16 residues. CDR3 sequence reads: CAWSPRQGGNWNIQYF. In nucleotides, the CDR3 is TGTGCCTGGAGTCCTCGACAGGGGGGGAATTGGAACATTCAGTACTTC.